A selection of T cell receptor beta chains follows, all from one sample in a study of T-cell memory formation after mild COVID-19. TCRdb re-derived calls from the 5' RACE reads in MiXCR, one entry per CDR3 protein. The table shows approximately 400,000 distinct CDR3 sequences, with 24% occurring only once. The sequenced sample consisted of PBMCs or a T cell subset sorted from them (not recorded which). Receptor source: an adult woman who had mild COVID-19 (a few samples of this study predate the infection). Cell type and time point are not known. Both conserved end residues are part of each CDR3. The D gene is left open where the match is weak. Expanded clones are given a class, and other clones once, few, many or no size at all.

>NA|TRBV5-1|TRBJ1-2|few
TGCGCCAGCAGCTTGGAGCCGGGGGTCCTTCTACAGGGCTACACCTTC
CASSLEPGVLLQGYTF
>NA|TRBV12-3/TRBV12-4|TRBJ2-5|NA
TGTGCCAGCAGTTTCGGACGGAAGAAAGAGACCCAGTACTTC
CASSFGRKKETQYF
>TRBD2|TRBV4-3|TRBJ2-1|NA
TGCGCCAGCAGCCAGGGGGTACTAGCGGAGCAGTTCTTC
CASSQGVLAEQFF
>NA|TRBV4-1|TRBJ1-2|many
TGCGCCAGCAGCCAAGGCGCGGGGCCTAACTATGGCTACACCTTC
CASSQGAGPNYGYTF
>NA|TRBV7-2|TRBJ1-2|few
TGTGCCAGCAGCGTCAGGGTCCACTATGGCTACACCTTC
CASSVRVHYGYTF
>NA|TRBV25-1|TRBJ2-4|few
TGTGCCAGCAGTGACCTCGGGCATCGGGCTGAAAACATTCAGTACTTC
CASSDLGHRAENIQYF
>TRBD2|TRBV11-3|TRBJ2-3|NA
TGTGCCAGCAGCTTTGGACTAGCCAGCGATCAATCAGATACGCAGTATTTT
CASSFGLASDQSDTQYF
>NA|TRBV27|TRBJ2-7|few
TGTGCCAGCAGTTTTTGGGGCATCGGGGAAAGGCCTTACGAGCAGTACTTC
CASSFWGIGERPYEQYF
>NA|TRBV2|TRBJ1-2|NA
TGTGCCAGCAGTGGACGGATCTATGGCTACACCTTC
CASSGRIYGYTF
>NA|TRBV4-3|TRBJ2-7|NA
TGCGCCAGCAGCCATCTTTACAGGGATTCCTACGAGCAGTACTTC
CASSHLYRDSYEQYF
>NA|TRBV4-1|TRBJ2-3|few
TGCGCCAGCAGCCAGCTCCCGGGACTGCCTATATTAGATACGCAGTATTTT
CASSQLPGLPILDTQYF
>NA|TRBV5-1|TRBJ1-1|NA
TGCGCCAGCAGCCTTGGCCCGCCAACAGCAAACACTGAAGCTTTCTTT
CASSLGPPTANTEAFF
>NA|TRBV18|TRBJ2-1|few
TGTGCCAGCTCACCAAAGCCGGGACGGCGCTACAATGAGCAGTTCTTC
CASSPKPGRRYNEQFF
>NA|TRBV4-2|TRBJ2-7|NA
TGTGCCAGCAGCCAAGACAGGGTAGGCGCCTACGAGCAGTACTTC
CASSQDRVGAYEQYF
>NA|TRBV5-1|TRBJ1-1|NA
TGCGCCAGCAGCTTGAGAGACGAGAACAGAGCTTTCTTT
CASSLRDENRAFF
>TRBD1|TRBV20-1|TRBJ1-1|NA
TGCAGTGCGTTGGGACAGAGTACTGAAGCTTTCTTT
CSALGQSTEAFF
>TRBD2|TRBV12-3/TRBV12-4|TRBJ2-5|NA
TGTGCCAGCAGTTTAGGGTCAAGGCGGGAGCCTCAAGAGACCCAGTACTTC
CASSLGSRREPQETQYF
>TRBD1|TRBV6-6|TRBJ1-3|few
TGTGCCAGCAGTTACTCAGGGGGCCCTATCTCTCTAGGAAACACCATATATTTT
CASSYSGGPISLGNTIYF
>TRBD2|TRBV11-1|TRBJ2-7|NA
TGTGCCAGCAGCTTACCCGGGGGGAACGACAACGAGCAGTACTTC
CASSLPGGNDNEQYF
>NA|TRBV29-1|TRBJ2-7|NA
TGCAGCGTGGGAGTGGGGGGTGAGCAGTACTTC
CSVGVGGEQYF
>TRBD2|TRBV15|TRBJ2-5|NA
TGTGCCACCAGCAGAGCGGGGTGGCGGGGGGGCCGGGAGACCCAGTACTTC
CATSRAGWRGGRETQYF
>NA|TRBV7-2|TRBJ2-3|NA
TGTGCCAGCAGCCCCGGATACACAGATACGCAGTATTTT
CASSPGYTDTQYF
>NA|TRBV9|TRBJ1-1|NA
TGTGCCAGCAGTAAACAGGTGATGAACACTGAAGCTTTCTTT
CASSKQVMNTEAFF
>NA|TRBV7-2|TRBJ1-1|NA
TGTGCCAGCAGCTTTAGTTCCAGATACACTGAAGCTTTCTTT
CASSFSSRYTEAFF
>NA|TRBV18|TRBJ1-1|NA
TGTGCCAGCTCCGCGCAGGGACGGAACACTGAAGCTTTCTTT
CASSAQGRNTEAFF
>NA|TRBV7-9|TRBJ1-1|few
TGTGCCAGCAGCTTCCTTTCCGGGGTTAAGACTGAAGCTTTCTTT
CASSFLSGVKTEAFF
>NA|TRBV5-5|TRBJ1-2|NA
TGTGCCAGCAGCTTGGCCGGAGGTCGGTCCAACTATGGCTACACCTTC
CASSLAGGRSNYGYTF
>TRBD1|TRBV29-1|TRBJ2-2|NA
TGCAGCGGAATTGACAGGGGCGGGGAGCTGTTTTTT
CSGIDRGGELFF
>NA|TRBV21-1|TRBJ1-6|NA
TGTGCCAGCAGGGAAACGGACGGGGGGTTCGTGGCACCCCTCCACTTT
CASRETDGGFVAPLHF
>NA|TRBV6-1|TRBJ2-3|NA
TGTGCCAGCAGTGGAGTGGCAGATACGCAGTATTTT
CASSGVADTQYF
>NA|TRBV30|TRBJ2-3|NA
TGTGCCTGGTCCTGGGGCACAGATACGCAGTATTTT
CAWSWGTDTQYF
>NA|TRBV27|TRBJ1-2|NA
TGTGCCAGCAGTTTAGCAGGGGAGGGCGGCTACACCTTC
CASSLAGEGGYTF
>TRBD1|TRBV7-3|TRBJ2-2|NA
TGTGCCAGCCTTAAGGGGGACAGGGCTACCGGGGAGCTGTTTTTT
CASLKGDRATGELFF
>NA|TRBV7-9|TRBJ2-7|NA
TGTGCCAGCAGCTTAGGAGCTACAGGGCCAACCTACGAGCAGTACTTC
CASSLGATGPTYEQYF
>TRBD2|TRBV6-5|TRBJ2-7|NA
TGTGCCAGCAATCCCGCGGGAGGCCAACCATATCCCTACGAGCAGTACTTC
CASNPAGGQPYPYEQYF
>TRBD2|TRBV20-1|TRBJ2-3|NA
TGCAGTGCTAGACTAGCGGCCTTTAGCACAGATACGCAGTATTTT
CSARLAAFSTDTQYF
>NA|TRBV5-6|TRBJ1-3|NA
TGTGCCAGCAGCTTGAATGGTGTCGGAGACTCTGGAAACACCATATATTTT
CASSLNGVGDSGNTIYF
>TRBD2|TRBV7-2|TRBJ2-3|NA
TGTGCCAGCAGCACGCGGGGGTATCGCACAGATACGCAGTATTTT
CASSTRGYRTDTQYF
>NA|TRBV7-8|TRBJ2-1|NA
TGTGCCAGCAGCCCGACGGGTTCCGGGGATGAGCAGTTCTTC
CASSPTGSGDEQFF
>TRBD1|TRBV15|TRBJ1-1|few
TGTGCCACCAGCAGAGGGGACAGGGGGAGGAACACTGAAGCTTTCTTT
CATSRGDRGRNTEAFF
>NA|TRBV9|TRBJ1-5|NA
TGTGCCAGCAGCGTAGAGGGGGAGAATCAGCCCCAGCATTTT
CASSVEGENQPQHF
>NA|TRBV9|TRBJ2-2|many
TGTGCCAGCAGCCTCTTACCCGGGACGGCCGGAACCGGGGAGCTGTTTTTT
CASSLLPGTAGTGELFF
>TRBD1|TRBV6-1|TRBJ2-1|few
TGTGCCAGCAGTGAAGACTGGACAGGTTACAATGAGCAGTTCTTC
CASSEDWTGYNEQFF
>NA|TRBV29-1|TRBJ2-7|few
TGCAGCGTTTCGGAGGGGGCCCACGAGCAGTACTTC
CSVSEGAHEQYF
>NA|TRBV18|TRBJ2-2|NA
TGTGCCAGCTCACCAGGATACACCGGGGAGCTGTTTTTT
CASSPGYTGELFF
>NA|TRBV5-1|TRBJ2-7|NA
TGCGCCAGCAGCCATGGACAGCTTACTTACGAGCAGTACTTC
CASSHGQLTYEQYF
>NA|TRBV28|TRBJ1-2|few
TGTGCCAGCACAAGTCCGGGGTCCCGTTTTTATGGCTACACCTTC
CASTSPGSRFYGYTF
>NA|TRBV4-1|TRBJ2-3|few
TGCGCCAGCAGCCAAGATGGGGCGGGGCCCGGGTCAGATACGCAGTATTTT
CASSQDGAGPGSDTQYF
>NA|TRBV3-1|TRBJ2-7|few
TGTGCCAGCAGCCACCCAACCTCCTACGAGCAGTACTTC
CASSHPTSYEQYF
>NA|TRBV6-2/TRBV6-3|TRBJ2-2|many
TGTGCCAGCAGTTACAACTTGGCTAGCAGATACACCGGGGAGCTGTTTTTT
CASSYNLASRYTGELFF
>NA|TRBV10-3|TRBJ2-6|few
TGTGCCATCAGTGAGTCGACTGGGGCCAACGTCCTGACTTTC
CAISESTGANVLTF
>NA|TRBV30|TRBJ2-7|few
TGTGCCTGGAGTGTCGATGAGGACAGAGCCTACGAGCAGTACTTC
CAWSVDEDRAYEQYF
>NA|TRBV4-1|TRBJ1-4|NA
TGCGCCAGCAGCCAAGAGGCCACAAATGAAAAACTGTTTTTT
CASSQEATNEKLFF
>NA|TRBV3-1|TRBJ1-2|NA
TGTGCCAGCAGCCATACCTCCTCCGGTGACGGCTACACCTTC
CASSHTSSGDGYTF